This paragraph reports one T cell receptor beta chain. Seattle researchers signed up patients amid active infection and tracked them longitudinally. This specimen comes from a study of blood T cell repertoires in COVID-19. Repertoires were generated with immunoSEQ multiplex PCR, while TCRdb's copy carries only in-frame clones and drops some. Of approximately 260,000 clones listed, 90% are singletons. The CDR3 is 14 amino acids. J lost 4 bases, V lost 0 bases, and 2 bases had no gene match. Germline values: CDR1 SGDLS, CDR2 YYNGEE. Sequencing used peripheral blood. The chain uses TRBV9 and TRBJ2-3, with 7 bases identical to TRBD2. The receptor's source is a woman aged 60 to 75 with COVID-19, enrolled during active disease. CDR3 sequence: CASSVDTSADTQYF. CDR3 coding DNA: TGTGCCAGCAGCGTAGATACTAGCGCAGATACGCAGTATTTT.